These T cell receptor beta chains were read from a single sample in a study of T cell responses to AZD1222 COVID-19 vaccine. Data came from immunoSEQ multiplex PCR; TCRdb stores just in-frame clones and leaves some out. The data show around 130,000 clones, 86% seen once. Sequencing used peripheral blood, obtained 28 days after the second AZD1222 dose. The receptors come from an adult who received the AZD1222 COVID-19 vaccine. CDR3s include the opening cysteine and the closing phenylalanine or tryptophan. D genes are given only for firm matches. Size is stated for part of the rows, as once, few or many counts, or as a class when the clone is expanded.

V gene: TRBV24-1; J gene: TRBJ1-2; clone size: NA; D gene: NA; CDR3 DNA: TGTGCCACCAGTGATCAAACAGGAGAATCGAGTGGCTACACCTTC; CDR3 protein: CATSDQTGESSGYTF
V gene: TRBV28; J gene: TRBJ2-7; clone size: few; D gene: NA; CDR3 DNA: TGTGCCAGCAGTTCCATCATGGGGGGCAGGTTTTCCAACGAGCAGTACTTC; CDR3 protein: CASSSIMGGRFSNEQYF
V gene: TRBV11-2; J gene: TRBJ2-7; clone size: NA; D gene: NA; CDR3 DNA: TGTGCCAGCAGCAGGGGTTACGAGCAGTACTTC; CDR3 protein: CASSRGYEQYF
V gene: TRBV12-5; J gene: TRBJ1-5; clone size: NA; D gene: NA; CDR3 DNA: TGTGCTAGTGGTTTGCTGGGGGATAGCAATCAGCCCCAGCATTTT; CDR3 protein: CASGLLGDSNQPQHF
V gene: TRBV30; J gene: TRBJ2-3; clone size: NA; D gene: TRBD1; CDR3 DNA: TGTGCCTTTGAACCGATGACAGGGAGCACAGATACGCAGTATTTT; CDR3 protein: CAFEPMTGSTDTQYF
V gene: TRBV7-9; J gene: TRBJ1-1; clone size: NA; D gene: TRBD1; CDR3 DNA: TGTGCCAGCAGCACCCGACAGGGGGGAACTGAAGCTTTCTTT; CDR3 protein: CASSTRQGGTEAFF
V gene: TRBV30; J gene: TRBJ1-5; clone size: NA; D gene: NA; CDR3 DNA: TGTGCCTGGAGTAAGCGGGACGCCATCAAGCATTTT; CDR3 protein: CAWSKRDAIKHF
V gene: TRBV11-3; J gene: TRBJ1-4; clone size: NA; D gene: NA; CDR3 DNA: TGTGCCAGCAGCTCTGACAGAAGCCCTAGGGAAAAACTGTTTTTT; CDR3 protein: CASSSDRSPREKLFF
V gene: TRBV6-1; J gene: TRBJ1-1; clone size: NA; D gene: NA; CDR3 DNA: TGTGCCAGCAGTGAAGCTGAAGGGAGCGCTGAAGCTTTCTTT; CDR3 protein: CASSEAEGSAEAFF
V gene: TRBV18; J gene: TRBJ1-1; clone size: NA; D gene: NA; CDR3 DNA: TGTGCCAGCTCACTCCAGGAGGCTGGCACTGAAGCTTTCTTT; CDR3 protein: CASSLQEAGTEAFF
V gene: TRBV28; J gene: TRBJ1-5; clone size: few; D gene: NA; CDR3 DNA: TGTGCCAGCAGGGTGCAAGGGGGTAATCAGCCCCAGCATTTT; CDR3 protein: CASRVQGGNQPQHF
V gene: TRBV18; J gene: TRBJ2-2; clone size: NA; D gene: NA; CDR3 DNA: TGTGCCAGCTCACCACTGAGGGGCACCGGGGAGCTGTTTTTT; CDR3 protein: CASSPLRGTGELFF
V gene: TRBV9; J gene: TRBJ2-7; clone size: NA; D gene: NA; CDR3 DNA: TGTGCCAGCAGCGGACAGTCCGCCTACGAGCAGTACTTC; CDR3 protein: CASSGQSAYEQYF
V gene: TRBV7-8; J gene: TRBJ2-1; clone size: NA; D gene: TRBD1; CDR3 DNA: TGTGCCAGCAGCTTAGGAGGGGACAGCTCCTACAATGAGCAGTTCTTC; CDR3 protein: CASSLGGDSSYNEQFF
V gene: TRBV29-1; J gene: TRBJ1-3; clone size: NA; D gene: TRBD1; CDR3 DNA: TGCAGCGTTCGGACAGGACGGAACACCATATATTTT; CDR3 protein: CSVRTGRNTIYF
V gene: TRBV5-4; J gene: TRBJ2-1; clone size: NA; D gene: TRBD2; CDR3 DNA: TGTGCCAGCAGCTTGCCGGGAGGGGCCTACAATGAGCAGTTCTTC; CDR3 protein: CASSLPGGAYNEQFF
V gene: TRBV5-1; J gene: TRBJ1-1; clone size: NA; D gene: NA; CDR3 DNA: TGCGCCAGCAGCTTGGCCGCAGGGTCAAACACTGAAGCTTTCTTT; CDR3 protein: CASSLAAGSNTEAFF
V gene: TRBV7-2; J gene: TRBJ1-5; clone size: few; D gene: TRBD1; CDR3 DNA: TGTGCCAGCAGCACCGGGACAGGGGGCAATCAGCCCCAGCATTTT; CDR3 protein: CASSTGTGGNQPQHF
V gene: TRBV5-1; J gene: TRBJ2-7; clone size: NA; D gene: NA; CDR3 DNA: TGCGCCAGCAGCTCGAGGGGGGAGAGCTCCTACGAGCAGTACTTC; CDR3 protein: CASSSRGESSYEQYF
V gene: TRBV6-5; J gene: TRBJ1-1; clone size: NA; D gene: NA; CDR3 DNA: TGTGCCAGCAGGGGGGTGAACGCTGAAGCTTTCTTT; CDR3 protein: CASRGVNAEAFF
V gene: TRBV3-1/TRBV3-2; J gene: TRBJ2-1; clone size: NA; D gene: NA; CDR3 DNA: TGTGCCAGCAGCCAAGATCTAGGGAAAGAATCCTACAATGAGCAGTTCTTC; CDR3 protein: CASSQDLGKESYNEQFF
V gene: TRBV5-8; J gene: TRBJ2-1; clone size: NA; D gene: NA; CDR3 DNA: TGTGCCAGCAGCCGCGGGCGGAACAATGAGCAGTTCTTC; CDR3 protein: CASSRGRNNEQFF
V gene: TRBV28; J gene: TRBJ2-5; clone size: NA; D gene: NA; CDR3 DNA: TGTGCCAGCAGTTTGCCCGGGAAAGAGACCCAGTACTTC; CDR3 protein: CASSLPGKETQYF
V gene: TRBV7-8; J gene: TRBJ1-5; clone size: medium-sized; D gene: NA; CDR3 DNA: TGTGCCAGCAGCTTATACAGGGCTTACAATCAGCCCCAGCATTTT; CDR3 protein: CASSLYRAYNQPQHF
V gene: TRBV11-2; J gene: TRBJ1-1; clone size: once; D gene: NA; CDR3 DNA: TGTGCCAGCAGCTTAGGAGGGAGAAGCACTGAAGCTTTCTTT; CDR3 protein: CASSLGGRSTEAFF
V gene: TRBV25-1; J gene: TRBJ2-1; clone size: NA; D gene: NA; CDR3 DNA: TGTGCCAGCATGTTAACGGGGGGCCTTTACAATGAGCAGTTCTTC; CDR3 protein: CASMLTGGLYNEQFF
V gene: TRBV5-6; J gene: TRBJ1-5; clone size: NA; D gene: TRBD1; CDR3 DNA: TGTGCCAGCAGCTTTGGGACAGCTAATCAGCCCCAGCATTTT; CDR3 protein: CASSFGTANQPQHF
V gene: TRBV2; J gene: TRBJ1-5; clone size: once; D gene: NA; CDR3 DNA: TGTGCCAGCAGTGAACAGGGTATCAGCAATCAGCCCCAGCATTTT; CDR3 protein: CASSEQGISNQPQHF
V gene: TRBV18; J gene: TRBJ1-5; clone size: NA; D gene: NA; CDR3 DNA: TGTGCCAGCTCGAACAGGTCTGGTCGGCAGCCCCAGCATTTT; CDR3 protein: CASSNRSGRQPQHF
V gene: TRBV28; J gene: TRBJ1-4; clone size: once; D gene: NA; CDR3 DNA: TGTGCCAGCAGCCTAGGGTCCCCGGGAAAACTGTTTTTT; CDR3 protein: CASSLGSPGKLFF
V gene: TRBV6-2/TRBV6-3; J gene: TRBJ2-6; clone size: few; D gene: NA; CDR3 DNA: TGTGCCAGCAGCGACAGCAGCTCTGGGGCCAACGTCCTGACTTTC; CDR3 protein: CASSDSSSGANVLTF
V gene: TRBV5-6; J gene: TRBJ1-1; clone size: NA; D gene: NA; CDR3 DNA: TGTGCCAGCAGCTTGGTTACAGGGATCACTGAAGCTTTCTTT; CDR3 protein: CASSLVTGITEAFF
V gene: TRBV6-2/TRBV6-3; J gene: TRBJ2-3; clone size: NA; D gene: NA; CDR3 DNA: TGTGCCAGCAGTTATTTCTCGGGAACAGATACGCAGTATTTT; CDR3 protein: CASSYFSGTDTQYF
V gene: TRBV12-5; J gene: TRBJ2-3; clone size: NA; D gene: NA; CDR3 DNA: TGTGCTAGTGGCTACGCCCTAACAGATACGCAGTATTTT; CDR3 protein: CASGYALTDTQYF
V gene: TRBV18; J gene: TRBJ2-7; clone size: once; D gene: TRBD1; CDR3 DNA: TGTGCCAGCTCAACCAGACAGGGCACCTACGAGCAGTACTTC; CDR3 protein: CASSTRQGTYEQYF
V gene: TRBV9; J gene: TRBJ1-2; clone size: NA; D gene: NA; CDR3 DNA: TGTGCCAGCAGCAGACAGCATGGCTACACCTTC; CDR3 protein: CASSRQHGYTF
V gene: TRBV4-1; J gene: TRBJ1-5; clone size: once; D gene: NA; CDR3 DNA: TGCGCCAGCAGCCAAGGAGAAGGACAGCCCCAGCATTTT; CDR3 protein: CASSQGEGQPQHF
V gene: TRBV27; J gene: TRBJ2-1; clone size: NA; D gene: NA; CDR3 DNA: TGTGCCAGCAGTTTAAGGCTAGTCAATGAGCAGTTCTTC; CDR3 protein: CASSLRLVNEQFF
V gene: TRBV5-5; J gene: TRBJ2-7; clone size: NA; D gene: NA; CDR3 DNA: TGTGCCAGCACCCCGGGGGGCTCGGGCTACGAGCAGTACTTC; CDR3 protein: CASTPGGSGYEQYF
V gene: TRBV7-9; J gene: TRBJ1-1; clone size: NA; D gene: NA; CDR3 DNA: TGTGCCAGCAGTCTAGCCGGGACGGCCAACACTGAAGCTTTCTTT; CDR3 protein: CASSLAGTANTEAFF
V gene: TRBV2; J gene: TRBJ1-3; clone size: NA; D gene: NA; CDR3 DNA: TGTGCCAGCAGTCGACAGAGCTCTGGAAACACCATATATTTT; CDR3 protein: CASSRQSSGNTIYF
V gene: TRBV6-5; J gene: TRBJ1-2; clone size: once; D gene: TRBD1; CDR3 DNA: TGTGCCACCGACAGGGCCCACTATGGCTACACCTTC; CDR3 protein: CATDRAHYGYTF
V gene: TRBV3-1/TRBV3-2; J gene: TRBJ1-3; clone size: NA; D gene: NA; CDR3 DNA: TGTGCCAGCAGCGACCCGGACGGACGGTTCTCTGGAAACACCATATATTTT; CDR3 protein: CASSDPDGRFSGNTIYF
V gene: TRBV11-3; J gene: TRBJ1-3; clone size: NA; D gene: NA; CDR3 DNA: TGTGCCAGCAGCTTATCCGGCCTCTCTGGAAACACCATATATTTT; CDR3 protein: CASSLSGLSGNTIYF
V gene: TRBV5-1; J gene: TRBJ1-6; clone size: NA; D gene: TRBD1; CDR3 DNA: TGCGCCAGCAGCTTGGGACAGGGAGTATCCTATAATTCACCCCTCCACTTT; CDR3 protein: CASSLGQGVSYNSPLHF
V gene: TRBV7-6; J gene: TRBJ1-4; clone size: NA; D gene: NA; CDR3 DNA: TGTGCCAGCAGCCCCAGACAGACAACTAATGAAAAACTGTTTTTT; CDR3 protein: CASSPRQTTNEKLFF
V gene: TRBV10-3; J gene: TRBJ1-4; clone size: NA; D gene: NA; CDR3 DNA: TGTGCCATCAGTGAGACGCTTGGCGGGTATAATGAAAAACTGTTTTTT; CDR3 protein: CAISETLGGYNEKLFF
V gene: TRBV30; J gene: TRBJ1-5; clone size: few; D gene: TRBD1; CDR3 DNA: TGTGCCTGGAGCCGGACAGGGGGCTTTCAGCCCCAGCATTTT; CDR3 protein: CAWSRTGGFQPQHF
V gene: TRBV6-4; J gene: TRBJ2-3; clone size: NA; D gene: TRBD2; CDR3 DNA: TGTGCCAGCAGTGACTCTAGCGGGGGGGCGCCAGATACGCAGTATTTT; CDR3 protein: CASSDSSGGAPDTQYF
V gene: TRBV27; J gene: TRBJ2-7; clone size: NA; D gene: NA; CDR3 DNA: TGTGCCAGCAGTTCAACTAGTTACGAGCAGTACTTC; CDR3 protein: CASSSTSYEQYF
V gene: TRBV28; J gene: TRBJ1-4; clone size: NA; D gene: NA; CDR3 DNA: TGTGCCAGCAACCGACGAGGGGAAAAACTGTTTTTT; CDR3 protein: CASNRRGEKLFF
V gene: TRBV7-2; J gene: TRBJ2-2; clone size: NA; D gene: NA; CDR3 DNA: TGTGCCAGCAGCTTAGGTTATGGGGGGGCCGCCGGGGAGCTGTTTTTT; CDR3 protein: CASSLGYGGAAGELFF
V gene: TRBV30; J gene: TRBJ1-1; clone size: NA; D gene: NA; CDR3 DNA: TGTGCCTGGAGTCCAGCCCGTGTCCGCAGTGGTGACACTGAAGCTTTCTTT; CDR3 protein: CAWSPARVRSGDTEAFF
V gene: TRBV7-8; J gene: TRBJ1-1; clone size: NA; D gene: TRBD1; CDR3 DNA: TGTGCCAGCAGCTTAGGCCAGGGGGCGAACACTGAAGCTTTCTTT; CDR3 protein: CASSLGQGANTEAFF